The 29 T cell receptor beta chains below all came from one sample that was sequenced in a study of cytomegalovirus exposure and HLA in healthy donors. PCR involved 60 Vbeta and 13 Jbeta primers. The method was immunoSEQ multiplex PCR; TCRdb's version includes in-frame clones alone and lacks a portion of them. Seen here are some 160,000 clones, over 60% observed once, and the top ten hold 3.1%. The source material was PBMCs. Source of these receptors: a woman between 40 and 55 years old in good health and CMV-seronegative.

This clone has a handful of counts. This chain joins TRBV7-9 and TRBJ1-1; perhaps TRBD1 as D (6 bases). The CDR3 extends over 18 amino acids. Germline V gene sequence: CDR1 SEHNR, CDR2 FQNEAQ (reference sequence). The V gene lost 2 bases and the J gene lost 0 bases, with 19 bases spanning the gap. CDR3 in amino acids: CASSLLVGGADMNTEAFF. As DNA, the CDR3 is TGTGCCAGCAGCTTATTAGTGGGGGGGGCGGACATGAACACTGAAGCTTTCTTT.

Comments on this clone: An end of the junction differs from the germline gene, which may be a read error. The chain links TRBV6-5 to TRBJ2-3; D might be TRBD1 (5 bases). This CDR3 region has 14 residues. The V gene's germline CDR1 is MNHEY and CDR2 SVGAGI. The CDR3 nucleotides are TGTGCCAGCAGCCCCAGCAGTAAGACAGATGCGCAGTATTTT. Its translation is CASSPSSKTDAQYF.

In this sample, this clone turned up a few times. The gene calls are TRBV19 and TRBJ1-6; the D gene is possibly TRBD1 (6 bases). The CDR3 contains 13 residues. Germline CDR1 LNHDA, CDR2 SQIVND (reference sequence). Trimming took 7 bases from V and 9 from J, leaving 13 bases between them. CDR3 residues: CASKEDRTSPLHF. CDR3 bases: TGTGCCAGTAAGGAGGACAGAACTTCACCCCTCCACTTT.

A remark on this clone: At one boundary the junction diverges from the germline segment, which might be a read error. The V call is TRBV7-9, the J call TRBJ2-5; tentatively, D is TRBD2 (5 bases). The J call may be mistaken, given a closer DNA end match to TRBJ2-7. CDR1 SEHNR and CDR2 FQNEAQ come from the germline V gene (reference sequence). The CDR3 loop spans 12 amino acids. CDR3 sequence reads: CSSNGWEYEQYF. The CDR3 DNA reads TGTTCCAGCAACGGATGGGAGTACGAGCAGTACTTC.

The rearrangement links TRBV4-1 to TRBJ2-5; the D gene is possibly TRBD2 (6 bases). In germline, CDR1 is MGHRA, CDR2 YSYEKL. The CDR3 is made up of 16 amino acids. Between the trimmed V and J ends, which lost 2 bases and 2 bases, there was a span of 15 bases. As DNA, the CDR3 is TGCGCCAGCAGCCAAAAGGGGCACGGGGGACAAGAGACCCAGTACTTC. As protein: CASSQKGHGGQETQYF.

CDR3 amino acids: CASSTIQNTEAFF. For the CDR3, the DNA is TGCGCCAGCAGCACAATTCAGAACACTGAAGCTTTCTTT. The gene calls are TRBV5-1 and TRBJ1-1; D remains ambiguous. CDR1 and CDR2 (germline): SGHRS, YFSETQ. The V end was cut by 4 bases, the J end by 1 base, with 8 bases between. This CDR3 has 13 amino acids. Supplemented by reference TRBV5-1 and TRBJ1-1, the full variable domain reads KAGVTQTPRYLIKTRGQQVTLSCSPISGHRSVSWYQQTPGQGLQFLFEYFSETQRNKGNFPGRFSGRQFSNSRSEMNVSTLELGDSALYLCASSTIQNTEAFFGQGTRLTVV.

The chain links TRBV5-1 to TRBJ2-3; 10 bases are shared with TRBD2. Germline trimming cut 3 bases from V and 2 bases from J; bases unmatched to any gene: 6. The germline V gene has CDR1 SGHRS and CDR2 YFSETQ. This CDR3 has 16 amino acids. The CDR3 nucleotides are TGCGCCAGCAGCTCCGGGACTAGCGCCTCCACAGATACGCAGTATTTT. It is translated as CASSSGTSASTDTQYF.

The rearrangement uses TRBV5-1 and TRBJ2-1; 9 bases are shared with TRBD1. Germline-derived CDR1 and CDR2 are SGHRS and YFSETQ. This CDR3 has 18 amino acids. Unmatched junction bases numbered 8, after V lost 1 base and J lost 0 bases. CDR3 sequence reads: CASSLLGQGFSSYNEQFF. The CDR3 DNA follows: TGCGCCAGCAGCTTGTTGGGACAGGGATTTAGCTCCTACAATGAGCAGTTCTTC. The full variable domain, in which reference TRBV5-1 and TRBJ2-1 provide the parts outside the CDR3, is KAGVTQTPRYLIKTRGQQVTLSCSPISGHRSVSWYQQTPGQGLQFLFEYFSETQRNKGNFPGRFSGRQFSNSRSEMNVSTLELGDSALYLCASSLLGQGFSSYNEQFFGPGTRLTVL.

The V and J genes are TRBV9 and TRBJ1-5; D not resolved. The length of the CDR3 is 14 residues. The V and J ends lost 6 bases and 2 bases respectively, with 12 bases between them. Germline CDR1 reads SGDLS; CDR2 reads YYNGEE. The CDR3 DNA reads TGTGCCAGCAACCGAGACGGGGGCAATCAGCCCCAGCATTTT. Translated: CASNRDGGNQPQHF.

The genes are TRBV4-1 and TRBJ1-4, with D perhaps TRBD1 (5 bases). Trimming pared 4 bases from V and 4 bases from J, leaving 16 bases between. The CDR3 runs 16 residues. Germline assignment: CDR1 MGHRA and CDR2 YSYEKL. The CDR3 coding sequence is TGCGCCAGCAGCCGCCCGTCGGGGAGGGGTAATGAAAAACTGTTTTTT. The encoded protein is CASSRPSGRGNEKLFF.

The rearrangement links TRBV6-5 to TRBJ1-3; a weak D match, TRBD1 (5 bases). The CDR3 spans 14 residues. Trimming took off 9 bases at V and 5 bases at J, with 17 bases between the two ends. Germline CDR1 MNHEY, CDR2 SVGAGI. CDR3 bases: TGTGCCAGTTACGGGGCAGGGAGGCGAAACACCATATATTTT. Amino acids: CASYGAGRRNTIYF.

The rearrangement joins TRBV5-6 to TRBJ1-2; 9 bases are a match to TRBD1. V dropped 4 bases and J dropped 6; count of bases not matched to a gene: 4. The CDR3 length is 13 residues. Germline CDR1 SGHDT, CDR2 YYEEEE. CDR3 nucleotide sequence: TGTGCCAGCAGCCGGACAGGGGTCCATGGCTACACCTTC. Protein sequence: CASSRTGVHGYTF. Variable domain in full (rest from reference TRBV5-6 and TRBJ1-2): DAGVTQSPTHLIKTRGQQVTLRCSPKSGHDTVSWYQQALGQGPQFIFQYYEEEERQRGNFPDRFSGHQFPNYSSELNVNALLLGDSALYLCASSRTGVHGYTFGSGTRLTVV.

This chain connects TRBV7-2 to TRBJ1-5; 9 positions match TRBD1. Looked up from germline, CDR1 is SGHTA and CDR2 is FQGNSA. The CDR3 extends over 16 amino acids. J lost 6 bases, V lost 6 bases, and 12 bases had no gene match. CDR3 loop: CASSYTGTGRGQPQHF. The CDR3 DNA follows: TGTGCCAGCAGTTACACCGGGACAGGGAGGGGTCAGCCCCAGCATTTT.

The gene calls are TRBV7-9 and TRBJ1-1; weak D call: TRBD1 (6 bases). CDR1 and CDR2 (germline): SEHNR, FQNEAQ (reference sequence). V shed 2 bases and J shed 1 base, with 14 bases lying between them. The CDR3 has 16 residues. The CDR3 region is CASSLRGGGGNTEAFF. The CDR3 DNA is TGTGCCAGCAGCTTAAGGGGGGGTGGGGGGAACACTGAAGCTTTCTTT.

V usage is TRBV6-5 and J usage is TRBJ2-1; possible D gene TRBD2, 6 bases. Trimming left V 0 bases short and J 9 bases short, with 15 bases between. Germline CDR1 and CDR2: MNHEY and SVGAGI. This CDR3 contains 15 residues. DNA of the CDR3: TGTGCCAGCAGTTACTCCGACTCGGGACTCGGTGAGCAGTTCTTC. This codes for CASSYSDSGLGEQFF.

This clone was recorded once. This chain connects TRBV5-1 to TRBJ1-2; D perhaps matches TRBD1 (5 bases). CDR1 and CDR2 from the germline V gene are SGHRS and YFSETQ. The CDR3 is 16 amino acids. Trimming removed 2 bases at V and 4 bases at J, with 18 bases between. The CDR3 sequence: CASSLFSTESAYGYTF. DNA of the CDR3: TGCGCCAGCAGCTTATTCTCGACAGAGAGTGCCTATGGCTACACCTTC.

The CDR3 nucleotides are TGTGCCAGCAGCCAAGATGTTTGGCAGGGCGTTCAGCCCCAGCATTTT. Amino acids: CASSQDVWQGVQPQHF. The chain has TRBV4-2 and TRBJ1-5; D might be TRBD1 (5 bases). V shed 0 bases and J shed 6 bases, with 15 bases lying between them. CDR3 length: 16 residues. Germline-derived CDR1 and CDR2 are LGHNA and YNFKEQ.

The chain joins TRBV18 to TRBJ2-6, with D uncertain. Germline lookup yields CDR1 KGHSH and CDR2 LQKENI. Deletions cut 2 bases from V and 0 bases from J, with 5 bases between. CDR3 size: 15 residues. Written as DNA, the CDR3 is TGTGCCAGCTCACCAGTCAGCTCTGGGGCCAACGTCCTGACTTTC. It encodes CASSPVSSGANVLTF.

V gene TRBV5-4 combines with J gene TRBJ2-3; unclear D gene. Per the germline V gene, CDR1 is SGHNT and CDR2 is YYREEE (reference sequence). V was clipped by 0 bases and J by 5 bases, with 13 bases between them. The CDR3 consists of 15 residues. The CDR3 is CASSLGGYQEDTQYF. CDR3 in DNA: TGTGCCAGCAGCTTGGGAGGCTACCAAGAAGATACGCAGTATTTT.

CDR3 in amino acids: CASSDPRTSGGVSYEQYF. CDR3 sequence (DNA): TGTGCCAGCAGTGACCCGCGGACTAGCGGGGGGGTATCCTACGAGCAGTACTTC. This chain joins TRBV6-4 and TRBJ2-7; 15 bases fit TRBD2. Looked up from germline, CDR1 is MRHNA and CDR2 is SNTAGT. The CDR3 loop spans 18 amino acids. The trim removed 2 bases at V and 1 base at J, leaving 6 bases unmatched.

CDR3: CASRTDMNTEAFF. DNA of the CDR3: TGTGCCAGTAGGACAGATATGAACACTGAAGCTTTCTTT. This rearrangement joins TRBV6-1 to TRBJ1-1, with a tentative D call TRBD1 (6 bases). The CDR3 is 13 residues long. V was clipped by 9 bases and J by 0 bases, with 11 bases between them. The germline V gene has CDR1 MNHNS and CDR2 SASEGT.

The chain carries TRBV7-9 and TRBJ1-1; weak D call: TRBD1 (6 bases). Germline values: CDR1 SEHNR, CDR2 FQNEAQ (reference sequence). The V gene lost 4 bases and the J gene lost 8 bases, with 14 bases spanning the gap. There are 13 residues in the CDR3. The CDR3 coding sequence is TGTGCCAGCAGCTCGGGAACAGGGCGGGAAGCTTTCTTT. Protein: CASSSGTGREAFF.

CDR3 protein: CASSIDAGNYGYTF. DNA of the CDR3: TGTGCCAGTAGTATAGACGCGGGAAACTATGGCTACACCTTC. The rearrangement links TRBV19 to TRBJ1-2, with D unclear. This CDR3 has 14 residues. The germline V gene encodes CDR1 LNHDA and CDR2 SQIVND (reference sequence). Trimming removed 0 bases at V and 2 bases at J, with 7 bases between. The full variable domain, with the rest looked up from reference TRBV19 and TRBJ1-2, is DGGITQSPKYLFRKEGQNVTLSCEQNLNHDAMYWYRQDPGQGLRLIYYSQIVNDFQKGDIAEGYSVSREKKESFPLTVTSAQKNPTAFYLCASSIDAGNYGYTFGSGTRLTVV.

In its sample, this clone was seen a few times. This chain links TRBV18 with TRBJ2-1; a possible D gene is TRBD2 (5 bases). Germline assignment: CDR1 KGHSH and CDR2 LQKENI. The CDR3 loop spans 17 amino acids. The V end lost 1 base, the J end lost 8 bases, and 21 bases lay between the germline ends. The CDR3: CASSPQAGISQRYEQFF. CDR3 nucleotide sequence: TGTGCCAGCTCACCACAAGCCGGGATCAGCCAACGCTATGAGCAGTTCTTC. Complete variable domain (other parts from reference TRBV18 and TRBJ2-1): NAGVMQNPRHLVRRRGQEARLRCSPMKGHSHVYWYRQLPEEGLKFMVYLQKENIIDESGMPKERFSAEFPKEGPSILRIQQVVRGDSAAYFCASSPQAGISQRYEQFFGPGTRLTVL.

The CDR3 loop reads CASSLKRGADTQYF. The CDR3 DNA reads TGTGCCAGCAGTCTTAAGCGGGGGGCAGATACGCAGTATTTT. V gene TRBV2 combines with J gene TRBJ2-3, with 9 bases that match TRBD2. The CDR3 runs 14 residues. In germline, CDR1 is SNHLY, CDR2 FYNNEI. With V trimmed by 5 bases and J by 4 bases, 4 bases remained unmatched.

This rearrangement joins TRBV28 to TRBJ1-4; D unclear. V lost 5 bases and J 10 bases, leaving 14 bases between the germline ends. Germline assignment: CDR1 MDHEN and CDR2 SYDVKM. The CDR3 spans 13 residues. CDR3 nucleotide sequence: TGTGCCAGCAGTACAGATATTAGTGGAAAACTGTTTTTT. Its translation: CASSTDISGKLFF.

The chain has TRBV7-9 and TRBJ2-5; the D gene is possibly TRBD2 (6 bases). The V end was cut by 3 bases, the J end by 5 bases, with 16 bases between. CDR3 size: 15 residues. CDR1 is SEHNR, CDR2 FQNEAQ, per germline (reference sequence). CDR3: CASSLARAGGETQYF. The CDR3 DNA reads as TGTGCCAGCAGCTTGGCCAGGGCCGGAGGGGAGACCCAGTACTTC.

V usage is TRBV7-9 and J usage is TRBJ1-1; possibly TRBD1 for D (5 bases). This CDR3 has 13 residues. The V gene lost 5 bases and the J gene lost 10 bases, with 17 bases spanning the gap. The germline V gene encodes CDR1 SEHNR and CDR2 FQNEAQ (reference sequence). The CDR3, as DNA: TGTGCCAGCAGCCTCCCGGGGGACCTCGGAGCTTTCTTT. Protein product: CASSLPGDLGAFF.

This chain connects TRBV19 to TRBJ2-2; 7 bases map to TRBD1. Per germline, CDR1 LNHDA and CDR2 SQIVND (reference sequence). Trimming cost V 4 bases and J 3 bases; bases outside gene matches: 5. This CDR3 is 15 amino acids long. This CDR3 is CASSKKGAHTGELFF. CDR3 DNA: TGTGCCAGTAGTAAGAAGGGGGCCCACACCGGGGAGCTGTTTTTT. Based on the CDR3 plus reference TRBV19 and TRBJ2-2, the full variable domain is DGGITQSPKYLFRKEGQNVTLSCEQNLNHDAMYWYRQDPGQGLRLIYYSQIVNDFQKGDIAEGYSVSREKKESFPLTVTSAQKNPTAFYLCASSKKGAHTGELFFGEGSRLTVL.